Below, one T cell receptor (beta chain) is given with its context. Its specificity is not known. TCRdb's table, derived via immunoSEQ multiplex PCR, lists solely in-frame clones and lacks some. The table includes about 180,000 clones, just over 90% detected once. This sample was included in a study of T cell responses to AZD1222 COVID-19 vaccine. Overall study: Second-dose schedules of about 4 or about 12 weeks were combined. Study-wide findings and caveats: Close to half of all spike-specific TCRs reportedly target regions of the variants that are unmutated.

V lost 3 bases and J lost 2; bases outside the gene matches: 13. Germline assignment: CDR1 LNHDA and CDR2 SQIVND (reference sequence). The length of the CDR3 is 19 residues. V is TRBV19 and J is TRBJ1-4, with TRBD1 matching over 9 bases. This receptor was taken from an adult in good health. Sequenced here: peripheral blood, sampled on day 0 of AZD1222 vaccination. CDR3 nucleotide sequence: TGTGCCAGTAGTATGGGAGACAGGGGGACGGGATGGACTAATGAAAAACTGTTTTTT. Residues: CASSMGDRGTGWTNEKLFF.